These 26 T cell receptor beta chains were sequenced from one sample in a study of blood T cells in healthy people across ages. It was with a sample-barcoded 5' primer and a J-beta primer mix that a second PCR of about 6 to 11 cycles was run. Using its own MiXCR run on the 5' RACE reads, TCRdb lists one record per CDR3 protein. This sample has 550,000 to 650,000 distinct CDR3 sequences; about 30% occur once, and the top ten carry around a sixth. Specimen: blood. The receptor set was obtained from a woman aged 80 or over in good health.

This sequence joins TRBV28 and TRBJ1-2; D remains unclear. The CDR3 contains 19 residues. V shed 1 base and J shed 0 bases, with 21 bases lying between them. Germline loops: CDR1 MDHEN, CDR2 SYDVKM. The CDR3 DNA is TGTGCCAGCAGTTTATTGGTGTGGGCAGACGGCGATACTAACTATGGCTACACCTTC. As protein: CASSLLVWADGDTNYGYTF.

The rearrangement links TRBV20-1 to TRBJ1-1; D not resolved. V was cut by 6 bases and J by 1 base, with 18 bases left in between. This CDR3 is 15 amino acids long. Germline assignment: CDR1 DFQATT and CDR2 SNEGSKA (reference sequence). CDR3 amino acids: CSAELPGPGNTEAFF. In DNA form, the CDR3 reads TGCAGTGCCGAGTTACCGGGCCCAGGGAACACTGAAGCTTTCTTT.

For this clonotype: A much larger clone is a single base away; this may be a read error. The genes are TRBV11-2 and TRBJ2-3, with 10 bases identical to TRBD1. The CDR3 has 16 amino acids. Germline V gives CDR1 SGHAT, CDR2 FQNNGV. DNA of the CDR3: TGTGCCAGCAGCTCTCAGGGACAGGGGAGCACAGATACGCGGTATTTT. Its protein product is CASSSQGQGSTDTRYF.

V is TRBV7-2 and J is TRBJ2-5; 11 nucleotides match TRBD2. CDR3 length: 19 amino acids. V dropped 5 bases and J dropped 3; count of bases not matched to a gene: 17. Germline V gene data show CDR1 as SGHTA and CDR2 as FQGNSA. This CDR3 reads CASSLQPRRLAGQKETQYF. In DNA form, the CDR3 reads TGTGCCAGCAGCCTCCAGCCCCGGCGACTAGCGGGGCAAAAAGAGACCCAGTACTTC.

CDR3 nucleotides: TGCAGTGCTAGACCTGATAGCGGGAGGGCCACCGGGGAGCTGTTTTTT. Its protein product is CSARPDSGRATGELFF. The chain is built from TRBV20-1 and TRBJ2-2, with 11 nucleotides matching TRBD2. The germline V gene has CDR1 DFQATT and CDR2 SNEGSKA (reference sequence). The CDR3 contains 16 residues. V was clipped by 2 bases and J by 4 bases; unmatched bases: 6.

Worth noting for this clonotype: This may be a read error: a much more frequent sequence differs by one nucleotide. The V gene is TRBV6-2 or TRBV6-3, the J gene TRBJ2-7; 7 bases map to TRBD2. Germline V gives CDR1 MNHEY, CDR2 SVGEGT. V lost 5 bases to trimming and J lost 9 bases; unmatched junction nucleotides: 10. The CDR3 contains 13 residues. The CDR3 sequence: CASSTGRGVPQYF. CDR3 nucleotides: TGTGCCAGCAGTACGGGACGGGGGGTTCCGCAGTACTTC.

Note on this clonotype: This sequence may be a read error, since a much larger clone differs from it by one base. The rearrangement uses TRBV5-6 and TRBJ2-5, with a weak D call TRBD2 (6 bases). Germline V gene sequence: CDR1 SGHDT, CDR2 YYEEEE. Trimming stripped 4 bases from V and 5 bases from J, with 21 bases between. The CDR3 has 16 residues. CDR3 loop: CASSRTGDGGVETQYF. DNA for the CDR3: TGTGCCAGCAGCAGGACGGGGGACGGGGGTGTGGAGACCCAGTACTTC.

This clonotype was seen repeatedly, ten times or more. The J gene is TRBJ1-5, the V gene TRBV7-2; D call uncertain. The CDR3 runs to 13 residues. Germline V lookup: CDR1 SGHTA, CDR2 FQGNSA. Trimming pared 5 bases from V and 2 bases from J, leaving 7 bases between. This CDR3 is CASSPLGNQPQHF. The DNA for the CDR3 is TGTGCCAGCAGCCCCCTGGGCAATCAGCCCCAGCATTTT.

This clonotype was found many times. A read error is possible here, since a much larger clone lies one base away. The rearrangement uses TRBV29-1 and TRBJ2-3; D gene uncertain. V lost 6 bases and J 7 bases, leaving 14 bases between the germline ends. This CDR3 is built from 12 residues. The germline gives CDR1 SQVTM, CDR2 ANQGSEA. CDR3 sequence: CSVDVAGNTQYF. The CDR3 DNA reads TGCAGCGTCGACGTGGCTGGCAATACGCAGTATTTT.

This clonotype occurred many times. The chain uses TRBV3-1 and TRBJ2-1; D is unclear. CDR1 is LGHDT, CDR2 YNNKEL, per germline (reference sequence). The V end was cut by 4 bases, the J end by 1 base, with 17 bases between. The CDR3 loop spans 17 amino acids. Here the CDR3 DNA reads TGTGCCAGCAGCCCCCGCCCACTGTTGAGTTCCTACAATGAGCAGTTCTTC. This sequence encodes CASSPRPLLSSYNEQFF.

This clonotype was seen many times. V gene TRBV7-2 combines with J gene TRBJ2-1, with a tentative D call TRBD2 (5 bases). The length of the CDR3 is 19 residues. V dropped 2 bases and J dropped 10 bases, with 30 bases sitting between them. Germline loops: CDR1 SGHTA, CDR2 FQGNSA. CDR3 nucleotide sequence: TGTGCCAGCAGCTTATTCCACCGCCTGTCCGCTAGCCCCAGTCGGGAGCAGTTCTTC. Protein product: CASSLFHRLSASPSREQFF.

The J gene is TRBJ1-2, the V gene TRBV7-2; 7 nucleotides align to TRBD1. Looked up from germline, CDR1 is SGHTA and CDR2 is FQGNSA. V dropped 5 bases and J dropped 2; count of bases not matched to a gene: 8. The CDR3 totals 15 residues. The CDR3 is CASSPLSTGNYGYTF. CDR3 coding DNA: TGTGCCAGCAGCCCATTATCGACAGGGAACTATGGCTACACCTTC.

The CDR3 sequence: CASRLRVEAFF. The CDR3 region has the DNA TGTGCCAGCCGATTGAGGGTCGAAGCTTTCTTT. The V and J genes are TRBV11-2 and TRBJ1-1; D is unclear. From germline, CDR1 is SGHAT and CDR2 FQNNGV. This CDR3 spans 11 amino acids. V was trimmed by 8 bases and J by 8 bases, leaving 12 bases between them.

This clonotype was detected many times. The J gene is TRBJ2-7, the V gene TRBV20-1; D could derive from TRBD1 or TRBD2 (7 bases each). CDR3 size: 14 residues. V shed 7 bases and J shed 1 base, with 17 bases lying between them. Germline loops: CDR1 DFQATT, CDR2 SNEGSKA (reference sequence). This CDR3 is CSVSRGGASYEQYF. The CDR3 bases are TGCAGTGTGAGCAGGGGGGGGGCGTCCTACGAGCAGTACTTC.

In the case of this clonotype: As the CDR3 is not closed by the conserved phenylalanine or tryptophan, this likely results from a read error. The V and J genes are TRBV12-3 or TRBV12-4 and TRBJ2-3, with D maybe TRBD2 (6 bases). V lost 4 bases and J lost 5, with 16 bases in between. This CDR3 has 15 amino acids. CDR3 protein: CASSWPGLSVDTQYS. CDR3 sequence (DNA): TGTGCCAGCAGTTGGCCGGGACTGAGTGTAGATACGCAGTATTCT.

V gene TRBV7-2 combines with J gene TRBJ2-5, with 9 bases lining up with TRBD2. The CDR3 spans 18 residues. In germline, CDR1 is SGHTA, CDR2 FQGNSA. Trimming cost V 2 bases and J 5 bases; bases outside gene matches: 15. CDR3 coding DNA: TGTACCAGCAGCTTATATGGCCGGGGGCGGCGGGGGGGGGAGACCCAGTACTTC. Residues: CTSSLYGRGRRGGETQYF.

This clonotype was counted at least ten times. The chain couples TRBV11-2 to TRBJ2-7; D possibly uses TRBD1 or TRBD2 (5 bases each). Germline CDR1 SGHAT, CDR2 FQNNGV. Trimming cost V 1 base and J 0 bases, with 16 bases left between them. This CDR3 has 17 residues. The CDR3 coding sequence is TGTGCCAGCAGCTTAGGCGTAGGGGACCACTCCTCCTACGAGCAGTACTTC. Protein sequence: CASSLGVGDHSSYEQYF.

Comments on this clonotype: A read error may account for a junction end that differs from germline. The CDR3: CVSSTGEEQPQHF. The CDR3 DNA follows: TGTGTCAGCAGTACTGGGGAAGAGCAGCCCCAGCATTTT. The chain links TRBV7-2 to TRBJ1-5; D unclear. The CDR3 is 13 amino acids. Looked up from germline, CDR1 is SGHTA and CDR2 is FQGNSA.

The chain carries TRBV20-1 and TRBJ1-2, with a possible D match to TRBD1 (5 bases). The germline V gene has CDR1 DFQATT and CDR2 SNEGSKA (reference sequence). The CDR3 length is 15 residues. V lost 2 bases and J 6 bases, leaving 19 bases between the germline ends. CDR3 residues: CSARPLDPGKDGYTF. The CDR3 nucleotides read TGCAGTGCTAGACCCCTGGACCCAGGGAAGGATGGCTACACCTTC.

This clonotype was detected many times. The CDR3 sequence is CSAQATDLSGATDTQYF. CDR3 nucleotide sequence: TGCAGTGCTCAAGCCACGGACCTCAGCGGGGCCACAGATACGCAGTATTTT. The rearrangement links TRBV20-1 to TRBJ2-3; 7 bases match TRBD2. The CDR3 runs to 17 residues. From germline, CDR1 is DFQATT and CDR2 SNEGSKA (reference sequence). V trimming: 5 bases; J trimming: 2 bases; junction bases outside the gene matches: 16.

This clonotype showed up just a few times. The J gene is TRBJ1-4, the V gene TRBV5-5, with D possibly TRBD1 on 6 matching bases. This CDR3 has 13 amino acids. Germline CDR1 reads SGHKS; CDR2 reads YYEKEE (reference sequence). V lost 5 bases and J lost 10, with 15 bases in between. The DNA for the CDR3 is TGTGCCAGCAGACCCACGGGAGGGGGAAAACTGTTTTTT. Translation: CASRPTGGGKLFF.

This clonotype was counted between two and nine times. A much larger clone lies a single base off, so this may be a read error. This chain links TRBV29-1 with TRBJ2-1, with 9 bases that match TRBD2. This CDR3 has 12 amino acids. CDR1 is SQVTM, CDR2 ANQGSEA, per germline. The CDR3 DNA reads as TGCGGCGGGGGGGAGCGGAACAATGAGCAGTTCTTC. As protein: CGGGERNNEQFF.

This clonotype was observed many times. The V gene is TRBV30, the J gene TRBJ1-6, with D unclear. V was shortened by 0 bases and J by 5 bases, with 11 bases between the two germline ends. CDR1 is GTSNPN and CDR2 is SVGIG in the germline V gene (reference sequence). The CDR3 spans 15 residues. CDR3: CAWSVLDLDNSPLHF. CDR3 in DNA: TGTGCCTGGAGTGTTTTAGACCTAGATAATTCACCCCTCCACTTT.

V is TRBV30 and J is TRBJ1-5; D ambiguous. The CDR3 is 13 residues long. Per germline, CDR1 GTSNPN and CDR2 SVGIG (reference sequence). V dropped 2 bases and J dropped 9 bases, with 14 bases sitting between them. The DNA for the CDR3 is TGTGCCTGGAGTTTCGGCCCCGCGGGGCCCCAGCATTTT. It is translated as CAWSFGPAGPQHF.

This clonotype has a count of ten or more. CDR3: CSVGITGGGNTEAFF. CDR3 in DNA: TGCAGCGTTGGAATAACAGGGGGAGGAAACACTGAAGCTTTCTTT. The rearrangement uses TRBV29-1 and TRBJ1-1; 8 bases agree with TRBD1. Per the germline V gene, CDR1 is SQVTM and CDR2 is ANQGSEA. J gave up 2 bases and V 4 bases, and 9 bases lay outside the gene matches. The CDR3 sequence is 15 residues long.

A word on this clonotype: A read error is possible here, since a much larger clone lies one base away. CDR3: CASGSLPPGLGRNEQFF. CDR3 nucleotide sequence: TGTGCCAGCGGCTCACTCCCCCCGGGACTAGGTAGAAATGAGCAGTTCTTC. The chain uses TRBV7-9 and TRBJ2-1, with TRBD2 matching over 8 bases. CDR1 is SEHNR and CDR2 is FQNEAQ in the germline V gene (reference sequence). After removal of 8 bases from V and 7 bases from J, the junction contained 19 bases not matched to a gene. CDR3 length equals 17 residues.